The clone carrying this TCR beta chain showed up just a few times. Trimming took off 2 bases at V and 1 base at J, with 8 bases between the two ends. The CDR3 extends over 14 amino acids. Per germline, CDR1 SSHAT and CDR2 FNYEAQ (reference sequence). The record originates from a study of beta chain features in type 1 diabetes. The investigators reverse transcribed all of the isolated RNA, so they sequenced expressed TCRB transcripts. TCRdb's copy holds only in-frame clones and misses some; the assay was immunoSEQ multiplex PCR. The sample records 600,000 to 650,000 clones, 15% to 17% being singletons. CD45RO/CCR7/CD25/CD127/CD95/CD27 staining was used to isolate CD4+ naive, central memory, regulatory and stem cell-like memory cells by sorting.

The sequenced material came from naive CD4+ T cells from blood. This receptor was taken from a man aged 18 to 30 in good health. This sequence joins TRBV7-7 and TRBJ2-5; D not certain. CDR3 bases: TGTGCCAGCAGCTTACTTATGGCCCAAGAGACCCAGTACTTC. This sequence encodes CASSLLMAQETQYF.